What follows are 19 T cell receptor beta chains derived from one specimen sequenced in a study of CD4 T cells in relation to SARS-CoV-2 and coronaviruses (dated by TCRdb to the early 2020s). Their antigens remain unidentified. CD4+ T cells from unexposed donors were collected before the COVID-19 pandemic (2011-2018). After about 10 days of culture, CD4+ T cells were isolated with the EasySep CD4+ T cell isolation kit. The library was produced with the immunoSEQ multiplex PCR assay. In its TCRdb copy, this immuneACCESS table keeps in-frame sequences only and misses some clones. Where compared with another copy, unresolved V genes explain less than half of these, and the others have no known cause. The sample includes some 19,000 clones, with over 65% observed a single time. Approximately 31% of the sample rests with the top ten. Source material: CD4+ T cells from PBMCs, cultured in vitro. These receptors were obtained from a human donor in good health.

The chain combines TRBV3-1 (or the pseudogene TRBV3-2) with TRBJ1-2; D not resolved. CDR3 length: 11 residues. V gave up 1 base and J gave up 4 bases, with 1 base separating them. Germline CDR1 LGHDT, CDR2 YNNKEL (reference sequence). The CDR3: CASSQGYGYTF. As DNA, the CDR3 is TGTGCCAGCAGCCAAGGCTATGGCTACACCTTC.

This chain uses TRBV2 with TRBJ1-1; TRBD1 aligns across 12 bases. Germline V gives CDR1 SNHLY, CDR2 FYNNEI. CDR3 size: 14 residues. The ends lost 7 bases at V and 4 bases at J; junction bases unmatched: 4. The CDR3 sequence is CASTGTGGVTEAFF. CDR3 in DNA: TGTGCCAGCACCGGGACAGGGGGCGTCACTGAAGCTTTCTTT.

The rearrangement uses TRBV10-1 and TRBJ2-1, with TRBD2 identical over 10 bases. CDR1 and CDR2 (germline): WNHNN, SYGVQD (reference sequence). This CDR3 is 15 amino acids long. The V and J ends lost 5 bases and 6 bases, in that order; junction bases with no gene match: 7. CDR3: CASSSAGGRVNEQFF. The CDR3 DNA sequence: TGCGCCAGCAGTTCAGCGGGAGGGCGCGTCAATGAGCAGTTCTTC.

V and J are TRBV27 and TRBJ2-5; unclear D gene. CDR3 length equals 17 residues. Trimming removed 5 bases from V and 2 bases from J, with 21 bases in between. From germline, CDR1 is MNHEY and CDR2 SMNVEV (reference sequence). The CDR3 region is CASSRRAYRNQQETQYF. CDR3 bases: TGTGCCAGCAGTCGCCGAGCTTACAGAAACCAACAAGAGACCCAGTACTTC.

This clone was counted only a few times. V usage is TRBV10-3 and J usage is TRBJ1-3, with unresolved D. Germline V gene sequence: CDR1 ENHRY, CDR2 SYGVKD. V was cut by 0 bases and J by 7 bases, with 7 bases left in between. The CDR3 is 13 amino acids. The CDR3 region is CAISESEVNTIYF. CDR3 sequence (DNA): TGTGCCATCAGTGAGTCCGAAGTTAACACCATATATTTT.

This clone was observed once. The chain is built from TRBV4-1 and TRBJ1-4; TRBD1 agrees at 7 bases. The CDR3 runs 15 residues. V trimming: 1 base; J trimming: 11 bases; junction bases outside the gene matches: 10. Per germline, CDR1 MGHRA and CDR2 YSYEKL. The CDR3 nucleotides read TGCGCCAGCAGCCAAGGTAACAGGGGATCGGAGAAACTGTTTTTT. Its protein product is CASSQGNRGSEKLFF.

The chain uses TRBV24-1 and TRBJ1-5; D gene ambiguous. The germline V gene encodes CDR1 KGHDR and CDR2 SFDVKD. V was shortened by 3 bases and J by 5 bases, with 4 bases between the two germline ends. The CDR3 runs 12 residues. CDR3 DNA: TGTGCCACCAGTGATGGTTATCAGCCCCAGCATTTT. It encodes CATSDGYQPQHF.

The chain is built from TRBV10-3 and TRBJ2-5, with TRBD1 matching over 11 bases. In germline, CDR1 is ENHRY, CDR2 SYGVKD. Losses at the gene ends were 3 bases for V and 2 bases for J; bases not matched to a gene: 2. The CDR3 runs 15 residues. The CDR3 region is CAISDWDRGQETQYF. The CDR3 bases are TGTGCCATCAGTGACTGGGACAGGGGGCAAGAGACCCAGTACTTC.

This clone was recorded only once. V and J are TRBV25-1 and TRBJ1-1, with D unclear. This CDR3 spans 12 amino acids. Germline V CDR1 and CDR2: MGHDK, SYGVNS. V gave up 3 bases and J gave up 3 bases, with 5 bases separating them. This CDR3 reads CASSDQDTEAFF. The CDR3 nucleotides are TGTGCCAGCAGTGATCAGGACACTGAAGCTTTCTTT.

The chain carries TRBV12-3 or TRBV12-4 and TRBJ2-5, with D maybe TRBD2 (5 bases). CDR3 length equals 12 residues. The ends were cut back, 5 bases at V and 5 bases at J, with 9 bases in the middle. CDR3 protein: CASSPRGETQYF. CDR3 nucleotide sequence: TGTGCCAGCAGTCCCCGAGGGGAGACCCAGTACTTC.

This clone was seen just once. The V and J genes are TRBV7-2 and TRBJ2-1; a possible D gene is TRBD2 (6 bases). V lost 3 bases and J 7 bases, leaving 10 bases between the germline ends. The germline CDR1 and CDR2 sequences are SGHTA and FQGNSA. The CDR3 is 13 amino acids. CDR3: CASSFGGPNEQFF. The CDR3 DNA sequence: TGTGCCAGCAGCTTCGGGGGACCGAATGAGCAGTTCTTC.

The chain is built from TRBV24-1 and TRBJ1-1; D is unresolved. Germline-derived CDR1 and CDR2 are KGHDR and SFDVKD. This CDR3 has 11 residues. V lost 4 bases, J lost 1 base, and 0 bases lay in between. CDR3 sequence (DNA): TGTGCCACCAGTGAGAACACTGAAGCTTTCTTT. Its translation is CATSENTEAFF.

The chain joins TRBV5-1 to TRBJ2-7; 9 bases agree with TRBD1. V was clipped by 4 bases and J by 6 bases; unmatched bases: 14. Germline V gene lookup returns CDR1 SGHRS and CDR2 YFSETQ. There are 16 residues in the CDR3. DNA for the CDR3: TGCGCCAGCAGCAGGGGAACCCTCGGGACAGGGAGCGAGCAGTACTTC. Translation: CASSRGTLGTGSEQYF.

This clone has only a few counts. The V gene is TRBV19, the J gene TRBJ2-1, with TRBD1 matching over 9 bases. This CDR3 contains 13 residues. Germline lookup yields CDR1 LNHDA and CDR2 SQIVND (reference sequence). With 10 bases clipped from V and 14 bases from J, the junction kept 15 bases outside the gene matches. For the CDR3, the DNA is TGTGCCACAACCGACCGGGACAGGGACGGGAAGTTCTTC. Its protein product is CATTDRDRDGKFF.

This clone was seen more than once but under ten times. J is TRBJ2-6 and V is TRBV5-4; the D is unclear. The length of the CDR3 is 15 residues. V was trimmed by 5 bases and J by 0 bases, leaving 9 bases between them. Germline V lookup: CDR1 SGHNT, CDR2 YYREEE (reference sequence). In nucleotides, the CDR3 is TGTGCCAGCAGGATTTCGCCCTCTGGGGCCAACGTCCTGACTTTC. It yields the protein CASRISPSGANVLTF.

The chain has TRBV28 and TRBJ1-1, with a weak D call TRBD1 (6 bases). The germline gives CDR1 MDHEN, CDR2 SYDVKM. The V and J ends lost 6 bases and 8 bases respectively, with 25 bases between them. This CDR3 is built from 16 residues. As DNA, the CDR3 is TGTGCCAGCAGAATGTACACAGGGCTCCAGGGGACAGAAGCTTTCTTT. Protein product: CASRMYTGLQGTEAFF.

The rearrangement links TRBV28 to TRBJ1-6; 7 nucleotides line up with TRBD1. V was clipped by 5 bases and J by 4 bases; unmatched bases: 5. The CDR3 loop spans 15 amino acids. Germline loops: CDR1 MDHEN, CDR2 SYDVKM. CDR3 nucleotides: TGTGCCAGCAGTACCCGGGACAGATATAATTCACCCCTCCACTTT. It codes for CASSTRDRYNSPLHF. The full variable domain, its missing parts supplied by reference TRBV28 and TRBJ1-6, is DVKVTQSSRYLVKRTGEKVFLECVQDMDHENMFWYRQDPGLGLRLIYFSYDVKMKEKGDIPEGYSVSREKKERFSLILESASTNQTSMYLCASSTRDRYNSPLHFGNGTRLTVT.

V and J are TRBV28 and TRBJ1-1, with D tentatively TRBD1 (5 bases). Trimming stripped 5 bases from V and 6 bases from J, with 10 bases between. The CDR3 contains 12 residues. Germline V CDR1 and CDR2: MDHEN, SYDVKM. The CDR3: CASSGAMPEAFF. Here the CDR3 DNA reads TGTGCCAGCAGTGGGGCTATGCCTGAAGCTTTCTTT.

The chain employs TRBV3-1 (or the pseudogene TRBV3-2) and TRBJ2-2; D is possibly TRBD1 (6 bases). Germline V gene lookup returns CDR1 LGHDT and CDR2 YNNKEL (reference sequence). The CDR3 has 15 residues. The germline V and J ends were trimmed by 0 bases and 6 bases, with 11 bases remaining between them. The DNA for the CDR3 is TGTGCCAGCAGCCAAGATCCCGGACAGCCCGGGGAGCTGTTTTTT. Translation: CASSQDPGQPGELFF.